This T cell receptor beta chain was identified during a study of T cell repertoires in cytomegalovirus infection. General study results and limits: HLA-C-restricted CMV-specific TCR beta clonotypes were dominant in the ex vivo response.

There are a few counts of this clonotype. Its target is not known. A single record per CDR3 protein comes from TCRdb applying MiXCR to the reads. The table shows just over 450,000 distinct CDR3 sequences, with approximately 46% occurring only once. Specimen: cultured PBMCs, collected from culture after CMV antigen stimulation. This receptor was identified in a human donor in good health (CMV status not recorded). Some clones in this sample may be carry-over from other donors' samples.

CDR3: CASTSRTDTQYF. CDR3 sequence (DNA): TGTGCCAGCACCAGTCGCACAGATACGCAGTATTTT. This chain joins TRBV7-2 and TRBJ2-3; D uncertain. The CDR3 runs to 12 residues. V was pared by 7 bases and J by 1 base, with 6 bases between. Germline values: CDR1 SGHTA, CDR2 FQGNSA.